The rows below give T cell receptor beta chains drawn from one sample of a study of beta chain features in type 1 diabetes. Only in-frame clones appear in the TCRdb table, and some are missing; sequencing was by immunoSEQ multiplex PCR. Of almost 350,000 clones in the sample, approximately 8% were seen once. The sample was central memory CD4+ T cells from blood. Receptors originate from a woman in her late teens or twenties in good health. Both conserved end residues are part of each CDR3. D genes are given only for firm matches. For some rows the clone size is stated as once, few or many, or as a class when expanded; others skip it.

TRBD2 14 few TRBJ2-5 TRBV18 CASSRGLAQETQYF TGTGCCAGCTCACGGGGACTAGCGCAAGAGACCCAGTACTTC
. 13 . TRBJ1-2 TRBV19 CATKGGTYYGYTF TGTGCCACCAAGGGGGGCACGTACTATGGCTACACCTTC
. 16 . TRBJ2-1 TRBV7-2 CASSLVGANSYNEQFF TGTGCCAGCAGCTTAGTTGGGGCTAACTCCTACAATGAGCAGTTCTTC
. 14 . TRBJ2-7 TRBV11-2 CASSLLQTSYEQYF TGTGCCAGCAGCTTGTTGCAGACATCCTACGAGCAGTACTTC
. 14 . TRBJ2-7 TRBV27 CASSLEGGTYEQYF TGTGCCAGCAGTCTAGAGGGGGGCACCTACGAGCAGTACTTC
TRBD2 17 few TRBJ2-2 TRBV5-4 CASSLRLAGVFSGELFF TGTGCCAGCAGCTTGAGACTAGCGGGAGTATTTTCCGGGGAGCTGTTTTTT
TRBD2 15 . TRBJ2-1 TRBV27 CASTRAGGLSNEQFF TGTGCCAGCACGCGAGCGGGAGGGCTATCTAATGAGCAGTTCTTC
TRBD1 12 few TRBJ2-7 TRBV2 CASAAGGNEQYF TGTGCCAGCGCGGCAGGGGGAAACGAGCAGTACTTC
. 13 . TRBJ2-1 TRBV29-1 CSVDSRQNNEQFF TGCAGCGTTGATAGCCGGCAAAACAATGAGCAGTTCTTC
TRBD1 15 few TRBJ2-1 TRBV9 CASSSTGTGRNEQFF TGTGCCAGCAGCAGCACCGGGACAGGGAGAAATGAGCAGTTCTTC
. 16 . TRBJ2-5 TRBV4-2 CASSQDVKGHQETQYF TGTGCCAGCAGCCAAGACGTAAAGGGGCACCAAGAGACCCAGTACTTC
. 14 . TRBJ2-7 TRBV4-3 CASSQEPGPYEQYF TGCGCCAGCAGCCAAGAACCGGGACCCTACGAGCAGTACTTC
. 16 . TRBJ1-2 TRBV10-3 CAISESLPSGSYGYTF TGTGCCATCAGTGAGTCTTTGCCCAGCGGTAGCTATGGCTACACCTTC
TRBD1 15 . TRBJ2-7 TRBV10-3 CAITSGQGASYEQYF TGTGCCATCACCTCAGGACAGGGGGCTTCCTACGAGCAGTACTTC
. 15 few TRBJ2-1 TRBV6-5 CASSYERGANNEQFF TGTGCCAGCAGTTACGAACGGGGGGCTAACAATGAGCAGTTCTTC
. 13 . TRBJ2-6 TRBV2 CASTEAGANVLTF TGTGCCAGCACGGAGGCTGGGGCCAACGTCCTGACTTTC
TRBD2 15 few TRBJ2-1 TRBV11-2 CASSTTSGKSNEQFF TGTGCCAGCAGCACCACTAGCGGGAAATCCAATGAGCAGTTCTTC
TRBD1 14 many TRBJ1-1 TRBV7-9 CASSSQGARTEAFF TGTGCCAGCAGCTCACAGGGGGCTCGAACTGAAGCTTTCTTT
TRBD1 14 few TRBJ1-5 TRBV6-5 CASSRGQGAQPQHF TGTGCCAGCAGTAGGGGACAGGGGGCCCAGCCCCAGCATTTT
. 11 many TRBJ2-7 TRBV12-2 CASHQIYEQYF TGTGCAAGTCACCAGATCTACGAGCAGTACTTC
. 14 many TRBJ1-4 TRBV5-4 CASSLQGANEKLFF TGTGCCAGCAGCTTACAGGGTGCTAATGAAAAACTGTTTTTT
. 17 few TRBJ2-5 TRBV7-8 CASSLGLWGEGQETQYF TGTGCCAGCAGCTTAGGTCTTTGGGGCGAGGGCCAAGAGACCCAGTACTTC
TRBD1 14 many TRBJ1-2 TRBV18 CASSPGTGGYGYTF TGTGCCAGCTCACCAGGGACAGGGGGCTATGGCTACACCTTC
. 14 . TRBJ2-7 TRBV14 CASSQDLGGVKQYF TGTGCCAGCAGCCAAGATCTTGGCGGGGTAAAGCAGTACTTC
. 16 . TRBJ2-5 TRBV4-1 CASSQSGTQIGETQYF TGCGCCAGCAGCCAGTCCGGGACTCAAATCGGAGAGACCCAGTACTTC
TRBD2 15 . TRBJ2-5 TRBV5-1 CASSLVTSGRETQYF TGCGCCAGCAGCTTGGTGACTAGCGGGAGGGAGACCCAGTACTTC
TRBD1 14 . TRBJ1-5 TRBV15 CATSRDRGSQPQHF TGTGCCACCAGCAGAGACAGGGGGTCTCAGCCCCAGCATTTT
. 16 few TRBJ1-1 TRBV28 CASKTLSRGANTEAFF TGTGCCAGCAAAACACTAAGTCGGGGGGCGAACACTGAAGCTTTCTTT
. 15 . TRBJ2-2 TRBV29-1 CSVDVHTANTGELFF TGCAGCGTTGATGTTCACACAGCGAACACCGGGGAGCTGTTTTTT
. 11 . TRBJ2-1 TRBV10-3 CAISHGNEQFF TGTGCCATCAGTCATGGCAATGAGCAGTTCTTC
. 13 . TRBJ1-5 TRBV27 CASSLYGDQPQHF TGTGCCAGCAGTTTATACGGGGATCAGCCCCAGCATTTT
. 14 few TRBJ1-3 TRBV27 CASSPRRTGNTIYF TGTGCCAGCAGTCCGCGGAGAACTGGAAACACCATATATTTT
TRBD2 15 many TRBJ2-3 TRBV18 CASSAGLAGTDTQYF TGTGCCAGCTCAGCCGGACTAGCGGGAACAGATACGCAGTATTTT
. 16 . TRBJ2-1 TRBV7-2 CASSRLFNRRYNEQFF TGTGCCAGCAGCCGCCTTTTCAACAGGAGGTACAATGAGCAGTTCTTC
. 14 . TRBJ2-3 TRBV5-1 CASSLEPNTDTQYF TGCGCCAGCAGCTTGGAGCCCAACACAGATACGCAGTATTTT
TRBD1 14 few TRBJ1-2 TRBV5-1 CASSLGQGAKGYTF TGCGCCAGCAGCTTGGGACAGGGGGCGAAGGGCTACACCTTC